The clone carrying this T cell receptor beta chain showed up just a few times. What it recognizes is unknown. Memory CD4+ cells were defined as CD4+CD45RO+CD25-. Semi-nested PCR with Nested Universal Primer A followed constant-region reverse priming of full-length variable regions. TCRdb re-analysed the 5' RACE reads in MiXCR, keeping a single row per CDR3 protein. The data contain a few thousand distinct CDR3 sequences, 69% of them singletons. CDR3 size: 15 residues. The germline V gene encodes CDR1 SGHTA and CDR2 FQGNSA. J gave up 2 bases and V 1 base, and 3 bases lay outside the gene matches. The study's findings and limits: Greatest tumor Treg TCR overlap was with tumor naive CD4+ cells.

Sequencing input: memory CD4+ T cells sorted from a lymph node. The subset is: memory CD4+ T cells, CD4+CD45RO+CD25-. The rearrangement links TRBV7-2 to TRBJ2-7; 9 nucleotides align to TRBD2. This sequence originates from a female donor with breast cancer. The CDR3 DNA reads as TGTGCCAGCAGCTTAGATTCTAGCGGGGCCTACGAGCAGTACTTC. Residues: CASSLDSSGAYEQYF.